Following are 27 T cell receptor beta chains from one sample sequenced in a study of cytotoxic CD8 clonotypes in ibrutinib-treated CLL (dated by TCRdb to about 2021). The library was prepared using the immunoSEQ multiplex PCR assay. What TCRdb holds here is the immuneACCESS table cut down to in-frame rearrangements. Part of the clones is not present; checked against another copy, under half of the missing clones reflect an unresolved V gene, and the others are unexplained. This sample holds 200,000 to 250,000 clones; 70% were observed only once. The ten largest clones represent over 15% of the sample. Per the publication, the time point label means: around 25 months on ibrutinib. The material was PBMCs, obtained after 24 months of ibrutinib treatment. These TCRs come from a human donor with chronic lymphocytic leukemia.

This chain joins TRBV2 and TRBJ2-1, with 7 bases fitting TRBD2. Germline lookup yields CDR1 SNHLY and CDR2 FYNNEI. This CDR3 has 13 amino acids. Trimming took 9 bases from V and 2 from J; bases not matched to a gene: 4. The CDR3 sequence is CASGGEPYNEQFF. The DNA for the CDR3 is TGTGCCAGTGGGGGGGAACCCTACAATGAGCAGTTCTTC.

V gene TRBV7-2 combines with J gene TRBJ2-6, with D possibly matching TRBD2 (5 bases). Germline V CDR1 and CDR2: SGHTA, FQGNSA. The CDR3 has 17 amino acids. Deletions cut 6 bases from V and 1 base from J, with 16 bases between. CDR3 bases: TGTGCCAGCAGTACTGGGAGACGGATGTCTGGGGCCAACGTCCTGACTTTC. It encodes CASSTGRRMSGANVLTF. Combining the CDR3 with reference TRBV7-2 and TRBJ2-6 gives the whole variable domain GAGVSQSPSNKVTEKGKDVELRCDPISGHTALYWYRQSLGQGLEFLIYFQGNSAPDKSGLPSDRFSAERTGGSVSTLTIQRTQQEDSAVYLCASSTGRRMSGANVLTFGAGSRLTVL.

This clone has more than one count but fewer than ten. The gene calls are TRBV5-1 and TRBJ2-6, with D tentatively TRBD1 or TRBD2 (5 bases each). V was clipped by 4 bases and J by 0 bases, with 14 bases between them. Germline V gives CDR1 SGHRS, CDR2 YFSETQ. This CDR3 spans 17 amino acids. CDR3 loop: CASSPGTASSGANVLTF. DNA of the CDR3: TGCGCCAGCAGCCCTGGGACGGCCTCCTCTGGGGCCAACGTCCTGACTTTC.

CDR3 in amino acids: CASSYSLAGDTGELFF. In nucleotides, the CDR3 is TGTGCCAGCAGCTATAGCCTAGCGGGAGACACCGGGGAGCTGTTTTTT. The chain links TRBV7-9 to TRBJ2-2, with 10 positions matching TRBD2. Trimming removed 4 bases from V and 3 bases from J; junction bases left unmatched: 5. Looked up from germline, CDR1 is SEHNR and CDR2 is FQNEAQ (reference sequence). This CDR3 contains 16 residues.

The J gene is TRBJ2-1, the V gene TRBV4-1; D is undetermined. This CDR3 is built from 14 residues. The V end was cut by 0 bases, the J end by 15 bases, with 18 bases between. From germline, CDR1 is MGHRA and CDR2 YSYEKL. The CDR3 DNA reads TGCGCCAGCAGCCAAGATCTGGCGACCTCGTTTGGGTTCTTC. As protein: CASSQDLATSFGFF.

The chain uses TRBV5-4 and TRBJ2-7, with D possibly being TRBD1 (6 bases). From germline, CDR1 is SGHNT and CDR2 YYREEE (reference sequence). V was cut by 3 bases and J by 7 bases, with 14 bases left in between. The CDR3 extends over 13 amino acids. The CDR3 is CASSSHRVGEQYF. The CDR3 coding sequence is TGTGCCAGCAGCTCCCACAGGGTTGGGGAGCAGTACTTC.

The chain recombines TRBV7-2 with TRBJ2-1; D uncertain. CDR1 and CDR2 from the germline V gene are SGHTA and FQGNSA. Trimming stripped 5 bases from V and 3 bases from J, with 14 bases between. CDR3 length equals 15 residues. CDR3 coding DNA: TGTGCCAGCAGCCCGCGACTCAACCTCTACAATGAGCAGTTCTTC. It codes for CASSPRLNLYNEQFF. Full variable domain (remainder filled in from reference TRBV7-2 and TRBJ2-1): GAGVSQSPSNKVTEKGKDVELRCDPISGHTALYWYRQSLGQGLEFLIYFQGNSAPDKSGLPSDRFSAERTGGSVSTLTIQRTQQEDSAVYLCASSPRLNLYNEQFFGPGTRLTVL.

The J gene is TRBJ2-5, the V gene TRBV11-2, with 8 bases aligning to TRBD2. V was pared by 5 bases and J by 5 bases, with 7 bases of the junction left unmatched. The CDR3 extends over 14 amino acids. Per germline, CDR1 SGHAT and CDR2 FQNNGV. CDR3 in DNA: TGTGCCAGCAGCCGGGTAGCGGGATCGGAGACCCAGTACTTC. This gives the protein CASSRVAGSETQYF. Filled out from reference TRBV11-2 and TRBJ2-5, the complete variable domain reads EAGVAQSPRYKIIEKRQSVAFWCNPISGHATLYWYQQILGQGPKLLIQFQNNGVVDDSQLPKDRFSAERLKGVDSTLKIQPAKLEDSAVYLCASSRVAGSETQYFGPGTRLLVL.

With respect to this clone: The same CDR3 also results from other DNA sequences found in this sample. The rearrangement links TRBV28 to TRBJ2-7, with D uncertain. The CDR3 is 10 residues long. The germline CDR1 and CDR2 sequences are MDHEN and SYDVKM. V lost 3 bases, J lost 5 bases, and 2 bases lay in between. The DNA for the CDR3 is TGTGCCAGCAGTTTGCACGAGCAGTACTTC. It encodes CASSLHEQYF.

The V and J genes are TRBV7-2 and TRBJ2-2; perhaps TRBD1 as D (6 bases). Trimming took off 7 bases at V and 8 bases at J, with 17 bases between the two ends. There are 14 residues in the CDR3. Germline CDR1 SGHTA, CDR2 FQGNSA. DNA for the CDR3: TGTGCCAGCACCACCCCCTTGGGGGCTGGGGAGCTGTTTTTT. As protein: CASTTPLGAGELFF.

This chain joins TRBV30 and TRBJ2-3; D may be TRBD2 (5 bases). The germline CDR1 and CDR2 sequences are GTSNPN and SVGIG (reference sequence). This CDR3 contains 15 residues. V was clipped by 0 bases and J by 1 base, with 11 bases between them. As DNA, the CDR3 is TGTGCCTGGAGTGTTCAGACTACACGCACAGATACGCAGTATTTT. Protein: CAWSVQTTRTDTQYF. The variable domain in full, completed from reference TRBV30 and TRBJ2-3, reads SQTIHQWPATLVQPVGSPLSLECTVEGTSNPNLYWYRQAAGRGLQLLFYSVGIGQISSEVPQNLSASRPQDRQFILSSKKLLLSDSGFYLCAWSVQTTRTDTQYFGPGTRLTVL.

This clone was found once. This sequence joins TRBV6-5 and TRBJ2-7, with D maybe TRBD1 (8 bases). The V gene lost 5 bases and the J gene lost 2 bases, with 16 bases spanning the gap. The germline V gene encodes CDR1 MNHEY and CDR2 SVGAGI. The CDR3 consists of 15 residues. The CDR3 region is CASSPTGGLTYEQYF. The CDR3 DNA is TGTGCCAGCAGTCCTACAGGGGGACTAACCTACGAGCAGTACTTC.

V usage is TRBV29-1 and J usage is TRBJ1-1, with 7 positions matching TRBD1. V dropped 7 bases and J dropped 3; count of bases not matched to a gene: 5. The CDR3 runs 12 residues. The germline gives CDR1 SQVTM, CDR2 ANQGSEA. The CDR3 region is CSDGDRDTEAFF. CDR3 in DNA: TGCAGCGACGGAGACAGGGACACTGAAGCTTTCTTT.

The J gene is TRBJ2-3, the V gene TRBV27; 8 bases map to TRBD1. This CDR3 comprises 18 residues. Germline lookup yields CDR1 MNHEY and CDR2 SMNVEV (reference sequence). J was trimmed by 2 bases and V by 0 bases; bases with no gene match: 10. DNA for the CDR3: TGTGCCAGCAGTTTATCGGCTATGACAGGGGTACCCACAGATACGCAGTATTTT. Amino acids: CASSLSAMTGVPTDTQYF.

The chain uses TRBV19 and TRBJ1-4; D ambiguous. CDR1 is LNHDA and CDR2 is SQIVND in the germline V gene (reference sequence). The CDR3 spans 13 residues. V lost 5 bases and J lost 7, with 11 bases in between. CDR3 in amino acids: CASSEGLSEKLFF. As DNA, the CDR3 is TGTGCCAGTAGTGAGGGCCTTAGTGAAAAACTGTTTTTT.

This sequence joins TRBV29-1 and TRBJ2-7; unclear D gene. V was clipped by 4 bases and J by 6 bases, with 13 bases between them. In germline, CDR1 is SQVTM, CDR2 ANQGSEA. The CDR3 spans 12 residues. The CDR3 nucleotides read TGCAGCGTTGGGTCGGGTGGATTCGAGCAGTACTTC. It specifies CSVGSGGFEQYF.

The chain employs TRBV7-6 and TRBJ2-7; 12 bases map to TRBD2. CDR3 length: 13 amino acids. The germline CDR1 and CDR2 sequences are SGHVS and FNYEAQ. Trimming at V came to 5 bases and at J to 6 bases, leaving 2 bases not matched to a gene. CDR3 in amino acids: CASSGLAGREQYF. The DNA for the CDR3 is TGTGCCAGCAGCGGACTAGCGGGACGCGAGCAGTACTTC.

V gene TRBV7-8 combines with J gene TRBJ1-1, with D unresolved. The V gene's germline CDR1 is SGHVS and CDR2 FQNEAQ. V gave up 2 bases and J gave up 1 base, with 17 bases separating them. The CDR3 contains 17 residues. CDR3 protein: CASSLQGGKGPNTEAFF. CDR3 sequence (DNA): TGTGCCAGCAGCTTACAAGGAGGGAAGGGCCCGAACACTGAAGCTTTCTTT.

CDR3: CASSLWGATRDEQYF. In nucleotides, the CDR3 is TGTGCCAGCAGCTTGTGGGGGGCAACGAGGGACGAGCAGTACTTC. The chain is built from TRBV5-4 and TRBJ2-7; D may be TRBD1 or TRBD2 (6 bases each). Germline CDR1 is SGHNT and CDR2 is YYREEE (reference sequence). V was cut by 1 base and J by 5 bases, with 16 bases left in between. The CDR3 has 15 residues.

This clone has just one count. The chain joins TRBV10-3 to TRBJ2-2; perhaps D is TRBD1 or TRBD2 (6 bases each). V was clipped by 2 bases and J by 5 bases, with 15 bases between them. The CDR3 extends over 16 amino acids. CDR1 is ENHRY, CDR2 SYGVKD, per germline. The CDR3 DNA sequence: TGTGCCATCAGTGAGCTCCCGGGGGCCAGGACCGGGGAGCTGTTTTTT. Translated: CAISELPGARTGELFF.

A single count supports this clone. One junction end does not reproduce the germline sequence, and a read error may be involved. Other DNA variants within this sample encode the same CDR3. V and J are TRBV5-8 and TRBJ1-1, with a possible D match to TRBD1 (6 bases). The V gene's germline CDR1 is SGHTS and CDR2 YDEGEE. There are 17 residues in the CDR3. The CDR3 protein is CASSLATGQSGDTEAFF. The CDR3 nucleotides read TGCGCCAGCAGCTTGGCCACAGGGCAATCCGGGGACACTGAAGCTTTCTTT.

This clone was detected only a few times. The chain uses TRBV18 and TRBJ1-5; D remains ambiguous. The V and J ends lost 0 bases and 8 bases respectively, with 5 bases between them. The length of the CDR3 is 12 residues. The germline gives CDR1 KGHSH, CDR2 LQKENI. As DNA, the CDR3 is TGTGCCAGCTCACCACCTCAGGAGCCCCAGCATTTT. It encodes CASSPPQEPQHF.

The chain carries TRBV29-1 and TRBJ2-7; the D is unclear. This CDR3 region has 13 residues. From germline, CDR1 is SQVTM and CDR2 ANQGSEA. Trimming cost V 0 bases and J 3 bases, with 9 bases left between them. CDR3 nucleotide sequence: TGCAGCGTTGAAGAGGGTCGAAACTACGAGCAGTACTTC. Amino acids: CSVEEGRNYEQYF.

The CDR3 DNA reads as TGTGCCAGCAACAGGCCAGGCGAGCCCCAGCATTTT. Translated: CASNRPGEPQHF. The chain recombines TRBV27 with TRBJ1-5; maybe TRBD1 (5 bases). This CDR3 region has 12 residues. V was pared by 7 bases and J by 8 bases, with 12 bases between. Germline-derived CDR1 and CDR2 are MNHEY and SMNVEV (reference sequence).

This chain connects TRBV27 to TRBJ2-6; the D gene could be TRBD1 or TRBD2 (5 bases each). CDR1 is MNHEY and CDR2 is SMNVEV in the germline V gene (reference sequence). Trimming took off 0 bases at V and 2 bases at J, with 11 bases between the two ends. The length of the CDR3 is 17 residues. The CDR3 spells CASSLSGTNPGANVLTF. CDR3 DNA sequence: TGTGCCAGCAGTTTATCTGGGACCAATCCTGGGGCCAACGTCCTGACTTTC.

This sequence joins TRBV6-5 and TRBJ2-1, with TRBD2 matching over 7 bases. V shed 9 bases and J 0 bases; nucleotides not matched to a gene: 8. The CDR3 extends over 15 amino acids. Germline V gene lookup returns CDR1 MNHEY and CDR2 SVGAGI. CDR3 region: CASRRGTTSYNEQFF. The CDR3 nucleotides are TGTGCCAGTCGTCGAGGGACTACCTCCTACAATGAGCAGTTCTTC.

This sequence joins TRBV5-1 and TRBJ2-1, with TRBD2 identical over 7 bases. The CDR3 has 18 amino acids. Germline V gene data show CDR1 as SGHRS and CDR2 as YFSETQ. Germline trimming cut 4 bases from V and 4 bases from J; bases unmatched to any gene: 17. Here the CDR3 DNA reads TGCGCCAGCAGCGGGGAGACCCCGGGACTACGAGGATACAATGAGCAGTTCTTC. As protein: CASSGETPGLRGYNEQFF.